Detailed here is one T cell receptor (beta chain). The record originates from a study of Ad26.COV2.S vaccination and SARS-CoV-2 variants. At the level of the study: A participant enrolled in the COV1001 Ad26.COV2.S trial arm provided the sample.

Treatment noted: approximately 18 received Ad26.COV2.S at low or high dose, single or two shots; five or six received placebo; per-sample allocation not given. Repertoires come from day 63 after the first vaccine or placebo injection. Germline assignment: CDR1 LGHDT and CDR2 YNNKEL (reference sequence). V shed 7 bases and J shed 5 bases, with 11 bases lying between them. The CDR3 has 13 amino acids. Libraries were prepared by immunoSEQ multiplex PCR; TCRdb keeps only in-frame clonotypes and omits some of them. The repertoire holds 300,000 to 350,000 clones, with approximately 87% as singletons. The sample in question was peripheral blood, obtained in a trial of Ad26.COV2.S vaccine versus placebo. This clonotype was obtained from a person between 18 and 60 years old who received the Ad26.COV2.S COVID-19 vaccine or a placebo. The rearrangement links TRBV3-1 (or the pseudogene TRBV3-2) to TRBJ1-4, with D possibly matching TRBD1 (6 bases). CDR3 bases: TGTGCCAGCAACGGACAGCACAATGAAAAACTGTTTTTT. Encoded protein: CASNGQHNEKLFF.